The 26 T cell receptor beta chains below come from one sample, sequenced in a study of blood T cells in healthy people across ages. A second 7 to 11 cycle PCR used barcoded and J-beta primers. TCRdb re-analysed the 5' RACE reads in MiXCR, keeping a single row per CDR3 protein. The sample yields around 1.5 million distinct CDR3 sequences, approximately 38% seen once. Sequencing was performed on blood. Receptor source: a woman between 18 and 29 years old in good health.

J is TRBJ2-1 and V is TRBV4-2; possibly TRBD2 for D (5 bases). The J call may be mistaken, given a closer DNA end match to TRBJ2-7. In germline, CDR1 is LGHNA, CDR2 YNFKEQ. The CDR3 is 15 amino acids. The CDR3 region has the DNA TGTGCCAGCAACCCCTGGAGCGGCTCCTACAATGAGCAGTACTTC. This sequence encodes CASNPWSGSYNEQYF.

The chain recombines TRBV5-1 with TRBJ1-1; 10 positions agree with TRBD1. This CDR3 contains 15 residues. V gave up 1 base and J gave up 4 bases; unmatched junction bases: 4. CDR1 SGHRS and CDR2 YFSETQ come from the germline V gene. The CDR3 coding sequence is TGCGCCAGCAGCTTGTCCCGGACAGGGGGCACTGAAGCTTTCTTT. Protein product: CASSLSRTGGTEAFF.

V is TRBV6-5 and J is TRBJ1-1; D gene unclear. Trimming took 0 bases from V and 1 from J, leaving 9 bases between them. Germline V CDR1 and CDR2: MNHEY, SVGAGI. The CDR3 contains 15 residues. The chain's CDR3 is CASSYSDTQNTEAFF. The CDR3 bases are TGTGCCAGCAGTTACTCCGACACGCAGAACACTGAAGCTTTCTTT.

This clonotype was seen a few times. The chain uses TRBV5-1 and TRBJ2-7, with D possibly being TRBD1 (5 bases). Germline V gene data show CDR1 as SGHRS and CDR2 as YFSETQ. Trimming removed 4 bases at V and 0 bases at J, with 14 bases between. This CDR3 region has 15 residues. The CDR3 nucleotides read TGCGCCAGCAGCCCAGGGTTTTTAAGCTCCTACGAGCAGTACTTC. Protein product: CASSPGFLSSYEQYF. Full variable domain (rest looked up from reference TRBV5-1 and TRBJ2-7): KAGVTQTPRYLIKTRGQQVTLSCSPISGHRSVSWYQQTPGQGLQFLFEYFSETQRNKGNFPGRFSGRQFSNSRSEMNVSTLELGDSALYLCASSPGFLSSYEQYFGPGTRLTVT.

V usage is TRBV28 and J usage is TRBJ2-7; unclear D gene. Germline values: CDR1 MDHEN, CDR2 SYDVKM. The V end was cut by 3 bases, the J end by 1 base, with 16 bases between. The CDR3 extends over 16 amino acids. Written as DNA, the CDR3 is TGTGCCAGCAGTTTCCCTGCGAGGTTTATTTCCTACGAGCAGTACTTC. Amino acids: CASSFPARFISYEQYF.

The gene calls are TRBV5-1 and TRBJ2-7; no firm D call. Germline V gene lookup returns CDR1 SGHRS and CDR2 YFSETQ. V lost 3 bases and J 6 bases, leaving 10 bases between the germline ends. CDR3 length: 12 amino acids. The CDR3 DNA follows: TGCGCCAGCAGCTCCCCGGTCGCCGAGCAGTACTTC. Protein sequence: CASSSPVAEQYF.

This clonotype has only a few counts. The V and J genes are TRBV7-3 and TRBJ2-5, with TRBD2 matching 10 bases. Per germline, CDR1 SGHTA and CDR2 FQGTGA. The CDR3 runs 14 residues. With 5 bases clipped from V and 5 bases from J, the junction kept 5 bases outside the gene matches. The CDR3 loop reads CASSILAGYETQYF. CDR3 coding DNA: TGTGCCAGCAGCATACTAGCGGGGTATGAGACCCAGTACTTC. The complete variable domain, with remaining parts taken from reference TRBV7-3 and TRBJ2-5, reads GAGVSQTPSNKVTEKGKYVELRCDPISGHTALYWYRQSLGQGPEFLIYFQGTGAADDSGLPNDRFFAVRPEGSVSTLKIQRTERGDSAVYLCASSILAGYETQYFGPGTRLLVL.

V and J are TRBV7-2 and TRBJ2-7; unclear D gene. This CDR3 is 11 amino acids long. V was clipped by 5 bases and J by 4 bases, with 6 bases between them. Germline V lookup: CDR1 SGHTA, CDR2 FQGNSA. The CDR3 sequence is CASSPKYEQYF. In DNA, the CDR3 is TGTGCCAGCAGCCCCAAGTACGAGCAGTACTTC.

This clonotype turned up a few times. V usage is TRBV29-1 and J usage is TRBJ2-1; TRBD2 agrees at 7 bases. V shed 5 bases and J 5 bases; nucleotides not matched to a gene: 6. The CDR3 contains 13 residues. The germline V gene has CDR1 SQVTM and CDR2 ANQGSEA. The CDR3 is CSVRTGGDNEQFF. The CDR3 DNA is TGCAGCGTTAGGACGGGAGGAGACAATGAGCAGTTCTTC.

The chain combines TRBV7-9 with TRBJ2-3; perhaps TRBD1 as D (6 bases). Trimming pared 4 bases from V and 7 bases from J, leaving 27 bases between. CDR3 length: 18 amino acids. The V gene's germline CDR1 is SEHNR and CDR2 FQNEAQ (reference sequence). In DNA form, the CDR3 reads TGTGCCAGCAGCTACCACCCTCCCTTCGGGGACAAGGGGAATACGCAGTATTTT. Translation: CASSYHPPFGDKGNTQYF.

The chain uses TRBV3-1 and TRBJ2-5, with TRBD1 as a possible D gene (6 bases). CDR3 length: 17 amino acids. Trimming removed 1 base at V and 0 bases at J, with 15 bases between. Germline V gene sequence: CDR1 LGHDT, CDR2 YNNKEL (reference sequence). As DNA, the CDR3 is TGTGCCAGCAGCCAAGGAGGCGCTAGGGGGTACCAAGAGACCCAGTACTTC. Protein: CASSQGGARGYQETQYF.

The chain couples TRBV20-1 to TRBJ2-1; 9 bases line up with TRBD2. The germline gives CDR1 DFQATT, CDR2 SNEGSKA (reference sequence). This CDR3 comprises 18 residues. Trimming took 2 bases from V and 0 from J; bases not matched to a gene: 11. The CDR3 sequence is CSARIGTSPSSSYNEQFF. The DNA of the CDR3 is TGCAGTGCTAGAATCGGGACTAGCCCTTCTTCCTCCTACAATGAGCAGTTCTTC.

The chain has TRBV6-5 and TRBJ1-1, with a tentative D call TRBD1 (5 bases). Germline V gene lookup returns CDR1 MNHEY and CDR2 SVGAGI. There are 15 residues in the CDR3. Trimming pared 2 bases from V and 1 base from J, leaving 11 bases between. In nucleotides, the CDR3 is TGTGCCAGCAGTTACGAGCAGGGCGGGAACACTGAAGCTTTCTTT. Protein: CASSYEQGGNTEAFF.

The chain uses TRBV20-1 and TRBJ2-1; 7 nucleotides line up with TRBD1. The germline V gene has CDR1 DFQATT and CDR2 SNEGSKA (reference sequence). Unmatched junction bases numbered 12, after V lost 5 bases and J lost 8 bases. The CDR3 length is 14 residues. The CDR3 reads CSAFNYRGGDEQFF. Here the CDR3 DNA reads TGCAGTGCTTTCAATTACAGGGGTGGAGATGAGCAGTTCTTC.

J is TRBJ1-1 and V is TRBV29-1; TRBD1 agrees at 9 bases. CDR1 SQVTM and CDR2 ANQGSEA come from the germline V gene. The ends lost 3 bases at V and 4 bases at J; junction bases unmatched: 3. This CDR3 contains 13 residues. The CDR3 here is CSVEGQGGTEAFF. Written as DNA, the CDR3 is TGCAGCGTTGAGGGACAGGGAGGCACTGAAGCTTTCTTT.

In the case of this clonotype: The junction departs from the called germline gene at one end, perhaps through a read error. This rearrangement joins TRBV6-5 to TRBJ2-3; 8 bases map to TRBD1. Germline V gene lookup returns CDR1 MNHEY and CDR2 SVGAGI. CDR3 length: 15 amino acids. The CDR3 DNA sequence: TGTGCCGGCAGAGACGGACAGGGTATTACCGATACGCAGTATTTT. The encoded protein is CAGRDGQGITDTQYF.

This clonotype has more than one count but fewer than ten. The gene calls are TRBV6-2 or TRBV6-3 and TRBJ2-1; 8 nucleotides agree with TRBD2. Germline lookup yields CDR1 MNHEY and CDR2 SVGEGT. The CDR3 has 16 residues. The junction had 11 bases not matched to a gene; V was cut back by 7 bases and J by 3 bases. The CDR3 bases are TGTGCCAGCACTCTGCCCCTAGCGGGCCACTACAATGAGCAGTTCTTC. This encodes CASTLPLAGHYNEQFF.

The CDR3 DNA reads as TGTGCCACCAGTGGGACAGGGCGATCCTACGAGCAGTACTTC. This translates into CATSGTGRSYEQYF. The rearrangement uses TRBV24-1 and TRBJ2-7; 8 bases match TRBD1. The CDR3 has 14 amino acids. Per the germline V gene, CDR1 is KGHDR and CDR2 is SFDVKD. With V trimmed by 5 bases and J by 1 base, 3 bases remained unmatched.

The V call is TRBV2, the J call TRBJ2-3; 7 bases are a match to TRBD2. Germline assignment: CDR1 SNHLY and CDR2 FYNNEI. The V segment lost 6 bases and the J segment 6 bases; nucleotides outside the gene matches: 12. CDR3 length equals 15 residues. CDR3 nucleotide sequence: TGTGCCAGCAGGACCGGGACTACCTCGCCCGATACGCAGTATTTT. Encoded protein: CASRTGTTSPDTQYF.

The chain combines TRBV11-2 with TRBJ1-2, with 9 positions matching TRBD1. CDR3 length equals 17 residues. Germline loops: CDR1 SGHAT, CDR2 FQNNGV. J was trimmed by 0 bases and V by 1 base; bases with no gene match: 6. CDR3 region: CASSLARQGGANYGYTF. DNA for the CDR3: TGTGCCAGCAGCTTAGCCCGACAGGGGGGGGCTAACTATGGCTACACCTTC.

This chain links TRBV5-1 with TRBJ2-1; 8 bases align to TRBD2. The CDR3 is 17 amino acids. After removal of 4 bases from V and 0 bases from J, the junction contained 9 bases not matched to a gene. Germline CDR1 reads SGHRS; CDR2 reads YFSETQ. The chain's CDR3 is CASSTIAGPPSYNEQFF. The CDR3 coding sequence is TGCGCCAGCAGCACAATAGCGGGGCCCCCCTCCTACAATGAGCAGTTCTTC.

The table lists this clonotype with a few counts. This chain joins TRBV7-9 and TRBJ2-7; 10 nucleotides agree with TRBD1. The trim removed 5 bases at V and 5 bases at J, leaving 12 bases unmatched. The CDR3 is 16 amino acids. CDR1 is SEHNR, CDR2 FQNEAQ, per germline (reference sequence). The CDR3 loop is CASSLYGGTGVHEQYF. As DNA, the CDR3 is TGTGCCAGCAGCCTTTACGGCGGGACAGGGGTCCACGAGCAGTACTTC.

This clonotype was counted between two and nine times. The CDR3 sequence is CSAWGPSGLAADTQYF. Written as DNA, the CDR3 is TGCAGTGCTTGGGGTCCCTCGGGACTAGCTGCAGATACGCAGTATTTT. V usage is TRBV20-1 and J usage is TRBJ2-3, with 9 bases fitting TRBD2. V was pared by 5 bases and J by 4 bases, with 13 bases of the junction left unmatched. CDR1 and CDR2 from the germline V gene are DFQATT and SNEGSKA (reference sequence). The CDR3 covers 16 residues.

This clonotype has more than one count but fewer than ten. The chain carries TRBV20-1 and TRBJ1-1; a possible D gene is TRBD1 (5 bases). CDR3 size: 14 residues. With 4 bases removed from V and 2 bases from J, the gap between germline ends came to 14 bases. CDR1 is DFQATT and CDR2 is SNEGSKA in the germline V gene (reference sequence). CDR3: CSATPGAGNTEAFF. In DNA form, the CDR3 reads TGCAGTGCTACGCCCGGGGCGGGCAACACTGAAGCTTTCTTT.

This clonotype was seen only a few times. The chain uses TRBV5-1 and TRBJ1-2; 9 positions match TRBD1. Unmatched junction bases numbered 8, after V lost 4 bases and J lost 7 bases. This CDR3 spans 14 amino acids. CDR1 and CDR2 (germline): SGHRS, YFSETQ. The CDR3 DNA follows: TGCGCCAGCAGCACGGACAGGGGAGTCTCTGGCTACACCTTC. Translation: CASSTDRGVSGYTF.

For the CDR3, the DNA is TGTGCCAGCAGTGGACTCAGGTGGGAGACCCAGTACTTC. Protein: CASSGLRWETQYF. V gene TRBV12-3 or TRBV12-4 combines with J gene TRBJ2-5; D is possibly TRBD2 (5 bases). The CDR3 length is 13 residues. The V and J ends lost 5 bases and 5 bases respectively, with 12 bases between them.